Listed below are T cell receptor beta chains from one sample, sequenced in a study of identical twins. Each CDR3 protein gets one entry after TCRdb re-called the 5' RACE reads with MiXCR. The sample lists 300,000 to 350,000 distinct CDR3 sequences; around 12% were seen once. A further study also used this sample, focusing on yellow fever vaccine responses in identical twins.

Sequenced sample: CD8+ T cells sorted from blood. These receptors originate from a young woman in good health. The CDR3 runs from the conserved cysteine through the conserved F or W. The D gene is left open where the match is weak. The size entry is marked missing in some rows and otherwise reads once, few, many or a size class.

j_call v_call clone_size d_call cdr3_aa cdr3_nt
TRBJ2-7 TRBV6-5 NA TRBD2 CASSWASGYEQYF TGTGCCAGCAGTTGGGCTAGCGGTTACGAGCAGTACTTC
TRBJ2-7 TRBV5-6 NA TRBD1 CASSWPGQGSEQYF TGTGCCAGCAGCTGGCCGGGACAGGGGTCCGAGCAGTACTTC
TRBJ2-1 TRBV5-5 few NA CASRVNLAEHYNEQFF TGTGCCAGCAGAGTAAACTTAGCGGAACACTACAATGAGCAGTTCTTC
TRBJ2-1 TRBV28 many TRBD1 CASDRARDRAYNEQFF TGTGCCAGCGACCGTGCCCGGGACAGGGCCTACAATGAGCAGTTCTTC
TRBJ1-5 TRBV15 few TRBD1 CATSRDRDSSNQPQHF TGTGCCACCAGCAGAGATCGGGACAGTAGCAATCAGCCCCAGCATTTT
TRBJ1-2 TRBV9 few TRBD1 CASSNYGQADYGYTF TGTGCCAGCAGCAACTACGGACAGGCGGACTATGGCTACACCTTC
TRBJ2-1 TRBV20-1 few TRBD2 CSARPLTSGEYNEQFF TGCAGTGCTAGGCCTTTAACTAGCGGGGAGTACAATGAGCAGTTCTTC
TRBJ2-7 TRBV7-6 few NA CASSWGGDSYEQYF TGTGCCAGCAGCTGGGGGGGCGATTCCTACGAGCAGTACTTC
TRBJ2-3 TRBV5-6 many TRBD2 CASSISGGYTQYF TGTGCCAGCAGCATTAGCGGGGGTTATACGCAGTATTTT
TRBJ1-4 TRBV5-1 few NA CASSLRQPEKLFF TGCGCCAGCAGCTTACGACAACCTGAAAAACTGTTTTTT
TRBJ2-1 TRBV6-2/TRBV6-3 many NA CASSHGWAYNEQFF TGTGCCAGCAGTCACGGGTGGGCCTACAATGAGCAGTTCTTC
TRBJ2-2 TRBV19 NA NA CASIRVETGELFF TGTGCCAGTATCCGAGTCGAAACCGGGGAGCTGTTTTTT
TRBJ2-1 TRBV7-9 many TRBD1 CASSHGQGPYNEQFF TGTGCCAGCAGCCACGGACAGGGGCCTTACAATGAGCAGTTCTTC
TRBJ2-7 TRBV3-1 many TRBD2 CASSPGTSGSDEQYF TGTGCCAGCAGCCCCGGGACTAGCGGGTCCGACGAGCAGTACTTC
TRBJ2-3 TRBV7-9 NA TRBD1 CASSWGQGYTDTQYF TGTGCCAGCAGCTGGGGACAGGGATACACAGATACGCAGTATTTT
TRBJ2-5 TRBV4-1 few NA CASSQGGGRQETQYF TGCGCCAGCAGCCAAGGTGGGGGCAGACAAGAGACCCAGTACTTC
TRBJ1-6 TRBV5-1 many TRBD1 CASRHRSGQSSGNSPLHF TGCGCCAGCAGGCATCGCTCGGGACAGAGCTCGGGAAATTCACCCCTCCACTTT
TRBJ2-7 TRBV11-3 few TRBD1 CASSPGTVHYEQYF TGTGCCAGCAGCCCAGGGACAGTTCACTACGAGCAGTACTTC
TRBJ2-1 TRBV19 few NA CASSMRGGEQFF TGTGCCAGTAGTATGCGGGGCGGTGAGCAGTTCTTC
TRBJ2-1 TRBV27 many NA CASGRGHYEQFF TGTGCCAGCGGCAGGGGCCACTATGAGCAGTTCTTC
TRBJ2-1 TRBV24-1 few TRBD1 CATSDPPRAGGDFEQFF TGTGCCACCAGTGATCCCCCGAGGGCAGGGGGCGATTTTGAGCAGTTCTTC
TRBJ2-5 TRBV20-1 few NA CSARPPVGWETQYF TGCAGTGCTAGACCCCCAGTTGGGTGGGAGACCCAGTACTTC
TRBJ2-1 TRBV12-3/TRBV12-4 many TRBD2 CASTGALAGASSYNEQFF TGTGCCAGCACCGGGGCGCTAGCGGGAGCGAGCTCCTACAATGAGCAGTTCTTC
TRBJ2-1 TRBV12-3/TRBV12-4 many NA CASSLIGYNEQFF TGTGCCAGCAGTTTAATAGGGTACAATGAGCAGTTCTTC
TRBJ2-1 TRBV3-1 NA NA CASSHHTSSNGWLGGGNEQFF TGTGCCAGCAGCCACCATACAAGTTCTAACGGGTGGCTGGGGGGTGGCAATGAGCAGTTCTTC
TRBJ2-1 TRBV7-2 NA TRBD2 CASSLEGGRAYNEQFF TGTGCCAGCAGCTTAGAGGGCGGGAGGGCCTACAATGAGCAGTTCTTC
TRBJ2-1 TRBV12-3/TRBV12-4 NA NA CASSPYLAANEQFF TGTGCCAGCAGTCCATATTTAGCGGCCAATGAGCAGTTCTTC
TRBJ2-3 TRBV9 many TRBD2 CASSVGLAESTDTQYF TGTGCCAGCAGCGTAGGGCTAGCGGAGAGCACAGATACGCAGTATTTT
TRBJ2-4 TRBV6-4 NA NA CASSPSGHSQKNIQYF TGTGCCAGCAGTCCATCGGGACATTCCCAAAAAAACATTCAGTACTTC
TRBJ1-5 TRBV9 few NA CASRDPRTDSNQPQHF TGTGCCAGCAGGGACCCCCGGACGGATAGCAATCAGCCCCAGCATTTT
TRBJ2-1 TRBV7-8 few NA CASSPRGDRNEQFF TGTGCCAGCAGCCCCCGGGGAGATCGCAATGAGCAGTTCTTC
TRBJ2-3 TRBV28 NA NA CASSLDEGTDTQYF TGTGCCAGCAGCCTGGACGAGGGCACAGATACGCAGTATTTT
TRBJ2-7 TRBV7-9 few TRBD1 CASSSEVSDRGQYEQYF TGTGCCAGCAGCTCGGAGGTATCGGACAGGGGGCAATACGAGCAGTACTTC
TRBJ2-7 TRBV5-1 NA NA CASSYGQGREQYF TGCGCCAGCAGCTACGGCCAGGGTCGCGAGCAGTACTTC
TRBJ1-1 TRBV9 few TRBD1 CASSATGVGTEAFF TGTGCCAGCAGCGCGACAGGGGTTGGCACTGAAGCTTTCTTT
TRBJ1-4 TRBV12-3/TRBV12-4 NA NA CASSSTDRAGEKLFF TGTGCCAGCAGTTCGACGGACCGGGCTGGGGAAAAACTGTTTTTT
TRBJ2-3 TRBV7-6 NA NA CASSLEGDGSTDTQYF TGTGCCAGCAGCTTAGAAGGGGATGGGAGCACAGATACGCAGTATTTT
TRBJ1-1 TRBV5-1 NA TRBD1 CASSLQGGIVTEAFF TGCGCCAGCAGCCTTCAGGGGGGTATTGTCACTGAAGCTTTCTTT
TRBJ2-1 TRBV19 NA NA CASSIYWRSSYNEQFF TGTGCCAGTAGTATATATTGGCGGAGCTCCTACAATGAGCAGTTCTTC
TRBJ1-1 TRBV12-5 NA TRBD1 CASGFADRVATEAFF TGTGCTAGTGGTTTTGCGGACAGGGTTGCCACTGAAGCTTTCTTT
TRBJ2-2 TRBV6-5 NA TRBD2 CASSYMGGGGELFF TGTGCCAGCAGTTACATGGGGGGGGGCGGGGAGCTGTTTTTT
TRBJ2-7 TRBV20-1 NA TRBD1 CSAIDGDRGYEQYF TGCAGTGCTATCGATGGGGACAGGGGCTACGAGCAGTACTTC
TRBJ2-7 TRBV11-2 NA NA CASSLLNNSEQYF TGTGCCAGCAGCTTACTTAATAACTCCGAGCAGTACTTC
TRBJ2-1 TRBV4-1 NA NA CASSQVLGPYNEQFF TGCGCCAGCAGCCAAGTCCTGGGCCCCTACAATGAGCAGTTCTTC
TRBJ1-1 TRBV7-9 NA TRBD1 CASSSWDREAFF TGTGCCAGCAGCTCATGGGACAGGGAAGCTTTCTTT
TRBJ2-7 TRBV28 few TRBD2 CASSGHLTSGETSYEQYF TGTGCCAGCAGCGGCCACCTGACTAGCGGGGAAACCTCCTACGAGCAGTACTTC
TRBJ2-5 TRBV7-6 NA NA CASSLEVTIAETQYF TGTGCCAGCAGCTTAGAGGTGACCATTGCGGAGACCCAGTACTTC
TRBJ2-7 TRBV29-1 few TRBD2 CSVETPSGRGYEQYF TGCAGCGTTGAGACGCCTAGCGGGAGAGGCTACGAGCAGTACTTC
TRBJ1-3 TRBV9 NA NA CASSESQSSGNTIYF TGTGCCAGCAGCGAATCACAGAGCTCTGGAAACACCATATATTTT
TRBJ1-2 TRBV18 NA TRBD1 CASSPVRGLDGYTF TGTGCCAGCTCACCGGTCAGGGGGCTGGATGGCTACACCTTC
TRBJ2-1 TRBV7-6 few TRBD2 CASSLGGLAGPYNEQFF TGTGCCAGCAGCTTGGGAGGGCTAGCGGGACCCTACAATGAGCAGTTCTTC
TRBJ1-1 TRBV7-9 few NA CASSLVQTENTEAFF TGTGCCAGCAGCTTAGTCCAGACAGAGAACACTGAAGCTTTCTTT
TRBJ2-3 TRBV12-3/TRBV12-4 NA NA CASSNPGDTDTQYF TGTGCCAGCAGTAACCCGGGAGACACAGATACGCAGTATTTT
TRBJ2-3 TRBV11-2 many TRBD2 CASSPGLAGGQDTDTQYF TGTGCCAGCAGCCCCGGACTAGCGGGGGGGCAAGATACAGATACGCAGTATTTT
TRBJ2-7 TRBV5-6 few NA CASSSNLGPSSYEQYF TGTGCCAGCAGCTCAAACTTGGGGCCTAGCTCCTACGAGCAGTACTTC